This T cell receptor (beta chain) was captured in a study of blood T cell repertoires in COVID-19. Using immunoSEQ multiplex PCR, the repertoire was profiled, and TCRdb retains in-frame clones only, with some absent. The sample includes around 300,000 clones, more than 80% of them seen just once. Trimming stripped 5 bases from V and 3 bases from J, with 17 bases between. This CDR3 has 15 amino acids. Germline V gene sequence: CDR1 SGHNT, CDR2 YENEEA. The V call is TRBV11-3, the J call TRBJ2-7, with D perhaps TRBD1 (6 bases). Sequencing used PBMCs or T cells enriched from blood (not recorded which). The sequence was collected from a woman under 30 who had recovered from COVID-19. CDR3 amino acids: CASSPGGGLIYEQYF. CDR3 bases: TGTGCCAGCAGCCCCGGTGGGGGCCTTATCTACGAGCAGTACTTC.